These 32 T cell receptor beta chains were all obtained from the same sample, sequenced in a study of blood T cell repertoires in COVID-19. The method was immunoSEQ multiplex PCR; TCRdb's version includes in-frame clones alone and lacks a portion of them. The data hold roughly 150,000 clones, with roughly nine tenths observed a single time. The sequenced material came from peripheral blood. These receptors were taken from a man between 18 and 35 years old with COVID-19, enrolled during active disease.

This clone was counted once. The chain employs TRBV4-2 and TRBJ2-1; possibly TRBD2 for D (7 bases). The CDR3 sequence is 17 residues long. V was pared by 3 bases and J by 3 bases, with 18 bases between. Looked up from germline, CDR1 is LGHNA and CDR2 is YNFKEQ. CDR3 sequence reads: CASSQAAGAGVYNEQFF. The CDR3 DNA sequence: TGTGCCAGCAGCCAGGCCGCGGGGGCGGGGGTCTACAATGAGCAGTTCTTC.

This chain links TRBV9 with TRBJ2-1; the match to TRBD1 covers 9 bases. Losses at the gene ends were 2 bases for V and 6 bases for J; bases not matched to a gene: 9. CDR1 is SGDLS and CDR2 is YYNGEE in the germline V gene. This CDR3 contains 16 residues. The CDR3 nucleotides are TGTGCCAGCAGCGTCACAGGGGGCAGCGGGGTCAATGAGCAGTTCTTC. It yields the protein CASSVTGGSGVNEQFF.

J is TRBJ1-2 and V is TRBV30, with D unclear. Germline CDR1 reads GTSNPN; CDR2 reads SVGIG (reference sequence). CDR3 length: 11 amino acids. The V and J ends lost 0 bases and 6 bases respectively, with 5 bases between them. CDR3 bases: TGTGCCTGGAGTGTACAAAATGGCTACACCTTC. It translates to CAWSVQNGYTF. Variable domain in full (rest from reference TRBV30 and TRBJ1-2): SQTIHQWPATLVQPVGSPLSLECTVEGTSNPNLYWYRQAAGRGLQLLFYSVGIGQISSEVPQNLSASRPQDRQFILSSKKLLLSDSGFYLCAWSVQNGYTFGSGTRLTVV.

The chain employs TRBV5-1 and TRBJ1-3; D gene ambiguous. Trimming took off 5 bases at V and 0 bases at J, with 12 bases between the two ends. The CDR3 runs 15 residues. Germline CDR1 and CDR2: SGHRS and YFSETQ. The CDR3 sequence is CASSLNPGSGNTIYF. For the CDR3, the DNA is TGCGCCAGCAGTCTCAACCCGGGCTCTGGAAACACCATATATTTT.

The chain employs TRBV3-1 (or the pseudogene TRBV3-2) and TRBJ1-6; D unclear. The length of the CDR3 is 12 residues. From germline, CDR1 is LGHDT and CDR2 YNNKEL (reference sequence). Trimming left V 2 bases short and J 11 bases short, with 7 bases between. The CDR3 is CASSQSVTPLHF. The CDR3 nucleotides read TGTGCCAGCAGCCAATCAGTAACACCCCTCCACTTT.

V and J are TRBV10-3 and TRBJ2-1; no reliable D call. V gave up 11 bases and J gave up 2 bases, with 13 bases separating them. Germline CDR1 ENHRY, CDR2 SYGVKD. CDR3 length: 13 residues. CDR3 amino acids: CAGPLRPYNEQFF. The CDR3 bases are TGTGCCGGCCCCCTGCGGCCCTACAATGAGCAGTTCTTC.

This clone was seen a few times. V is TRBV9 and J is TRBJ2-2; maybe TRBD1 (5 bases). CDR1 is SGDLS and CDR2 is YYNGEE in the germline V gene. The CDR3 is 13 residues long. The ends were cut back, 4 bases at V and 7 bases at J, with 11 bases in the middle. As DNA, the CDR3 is TGTGCCAGCAGCCCCAGACAGCACGGGGAGCTGTTTTTT. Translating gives CASSPRQHGELFF.

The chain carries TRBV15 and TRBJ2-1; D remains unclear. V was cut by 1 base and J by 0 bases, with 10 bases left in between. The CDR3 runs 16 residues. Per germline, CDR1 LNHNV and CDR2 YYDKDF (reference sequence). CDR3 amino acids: CATSRAGLVSYNEQFF. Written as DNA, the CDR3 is TGTGCCACCAGCAGAGCCGGTCTGGTCTCCTACAATGAGCAGTTCTTC.

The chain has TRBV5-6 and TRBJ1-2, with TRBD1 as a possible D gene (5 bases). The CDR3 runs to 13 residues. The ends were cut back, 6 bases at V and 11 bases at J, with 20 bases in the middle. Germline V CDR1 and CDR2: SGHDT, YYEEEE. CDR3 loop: CASNLGGGTTYTF. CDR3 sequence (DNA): TGTGCCAGCAACCTGGGCGGGGGAACAACGTACACCTTC.

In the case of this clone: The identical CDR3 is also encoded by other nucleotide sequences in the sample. The CDR3 reads CASSTGTSGQETQYF. The CDR3 DNA follows: TGTGCCAGCAGCACCGGTACTAGCGGTCAAGAGACCCAGTACTTC. The chain is built from TRBV11-2 and TRBJ2-5; 8 bases align to TRBD2. This CDR3 contains 15 residues. With 5 bases clipped from V and 2 bases from J, the junction kept 7 bases outside the gene matches. Germline CDR1 and CDR2: SGHAT and FQNNGV.

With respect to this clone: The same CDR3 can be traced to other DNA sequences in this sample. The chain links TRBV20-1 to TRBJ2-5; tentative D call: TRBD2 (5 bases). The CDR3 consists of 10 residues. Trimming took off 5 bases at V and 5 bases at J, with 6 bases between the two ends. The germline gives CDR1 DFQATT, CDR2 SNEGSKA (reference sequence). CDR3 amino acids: CSARRETQYF. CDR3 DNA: TGCAGTGCTCGGAGGGAGACCCAGTACTTC.

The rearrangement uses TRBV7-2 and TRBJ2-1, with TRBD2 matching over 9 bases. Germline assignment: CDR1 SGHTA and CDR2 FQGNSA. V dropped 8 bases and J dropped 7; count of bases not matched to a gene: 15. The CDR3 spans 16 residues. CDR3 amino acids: CASGWIDSGRLNEQFF. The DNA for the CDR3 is TGTGCCAGCGGGTGGATAGACAGCGGGAGGTTGAATGAGCAGTTCTTC.

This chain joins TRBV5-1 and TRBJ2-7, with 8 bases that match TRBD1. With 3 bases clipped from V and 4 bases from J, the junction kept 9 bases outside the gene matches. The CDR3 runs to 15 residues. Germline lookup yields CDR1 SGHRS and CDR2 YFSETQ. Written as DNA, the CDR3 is TGCGCCAGCAGCTCCCGGACAGGGTCATCATACGAGCAGTACTTC. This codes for CASSSRTGSSYEQYF.

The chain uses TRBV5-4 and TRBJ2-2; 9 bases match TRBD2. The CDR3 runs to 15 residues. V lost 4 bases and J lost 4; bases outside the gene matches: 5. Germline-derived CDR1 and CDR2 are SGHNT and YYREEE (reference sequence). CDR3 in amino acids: CASSLGLAPTGELFF. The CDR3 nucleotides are TGTGCCAGCAGCCTGGGACTAGCCCCCACCGGGGAGCTGTTTTTT.

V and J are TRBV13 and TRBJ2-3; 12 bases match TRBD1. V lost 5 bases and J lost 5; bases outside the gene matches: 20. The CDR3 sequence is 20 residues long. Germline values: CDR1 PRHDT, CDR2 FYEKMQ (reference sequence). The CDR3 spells CASSPTPGTGGAIDRDTQYF. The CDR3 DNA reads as TGTGCCAGCAGCCCTACTCCCGGGACAGGGGGCGCGATAGATAGAGATACGCAGTATTTT.

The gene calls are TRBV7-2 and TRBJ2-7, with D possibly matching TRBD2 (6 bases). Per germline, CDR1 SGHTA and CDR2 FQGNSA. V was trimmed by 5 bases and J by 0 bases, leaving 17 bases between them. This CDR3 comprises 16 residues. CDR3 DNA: TGTGCCAGCAGCGTAAATACCGGGAGCCCCTCCTACGAGCAGTACTTC. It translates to CASSVNTGSPSYEQYF.

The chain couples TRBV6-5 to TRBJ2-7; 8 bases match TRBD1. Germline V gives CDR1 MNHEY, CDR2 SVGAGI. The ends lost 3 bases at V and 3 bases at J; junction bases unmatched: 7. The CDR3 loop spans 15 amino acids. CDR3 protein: CASSYTVDRDYEQYF. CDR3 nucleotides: TGTGCCAGCAGTTATACGGTGGACAGGGACTACGAGCAGTACTTC.

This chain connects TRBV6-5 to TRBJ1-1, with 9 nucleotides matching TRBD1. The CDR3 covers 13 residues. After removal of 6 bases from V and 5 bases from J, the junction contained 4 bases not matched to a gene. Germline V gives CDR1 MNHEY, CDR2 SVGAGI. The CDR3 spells CASSLDRGTEAFF. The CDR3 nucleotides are TGTGCCAGCAGCTTGGACAGGGGTACTGAAGCTTTCTTT.

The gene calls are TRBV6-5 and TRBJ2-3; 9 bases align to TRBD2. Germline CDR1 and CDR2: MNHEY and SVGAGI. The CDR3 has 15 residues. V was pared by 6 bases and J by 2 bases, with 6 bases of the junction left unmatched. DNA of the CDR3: TGTGCCAGCAGGGGGACTAGCAGACTCACAGATACGCAGTATTTT. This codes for CASRGTSRLTDTQYF.

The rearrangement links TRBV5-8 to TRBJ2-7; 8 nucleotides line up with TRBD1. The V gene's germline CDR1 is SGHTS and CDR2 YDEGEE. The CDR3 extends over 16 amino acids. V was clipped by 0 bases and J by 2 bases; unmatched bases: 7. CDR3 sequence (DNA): TGTGCCAGCAGCTTGGGTCGGGACAGGTATACCTACGAGCAGTACTTC. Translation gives CASSLGRDRYTYEQYF.

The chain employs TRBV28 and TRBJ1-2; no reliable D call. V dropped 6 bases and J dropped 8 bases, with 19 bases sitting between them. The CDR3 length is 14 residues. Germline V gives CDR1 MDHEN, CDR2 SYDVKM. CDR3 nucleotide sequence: TGTGCCAGCAGCCCCGAGGTACCCCCCGGGGGCTACACCTTC. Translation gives CASSPEVPPGGYTF.

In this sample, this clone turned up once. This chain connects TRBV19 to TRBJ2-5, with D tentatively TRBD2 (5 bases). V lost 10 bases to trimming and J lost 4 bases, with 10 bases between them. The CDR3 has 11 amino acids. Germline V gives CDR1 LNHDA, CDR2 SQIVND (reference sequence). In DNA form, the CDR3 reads TGTGCCACCTACCGGGGAGAGACCCAGTACTTC. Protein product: CATYRGETQYF.

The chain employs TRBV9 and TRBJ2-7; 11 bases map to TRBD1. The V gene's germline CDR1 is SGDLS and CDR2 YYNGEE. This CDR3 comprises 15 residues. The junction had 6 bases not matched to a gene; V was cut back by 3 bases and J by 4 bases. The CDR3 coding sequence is TGTGCCAGCAGCGCTTACCGGGACAGGGGGTACGAGCAGTACTTC. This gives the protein CASSAYRDRGYEQYF. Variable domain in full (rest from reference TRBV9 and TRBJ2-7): DSGVTQTPKHLITATGQRVTLRCSPRSGDLSVYWYQQSLDQGLQFLIQYYNGEERAKGNILERFSAQQFPDLHSELNLSSLELGDSALYFCASSAYRDRGYEQYFGPGTRLTVT.

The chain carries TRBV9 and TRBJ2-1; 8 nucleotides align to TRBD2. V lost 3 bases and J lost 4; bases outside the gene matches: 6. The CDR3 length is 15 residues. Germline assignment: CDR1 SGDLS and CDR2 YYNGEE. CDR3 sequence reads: CASSDAGTRYNEQFF. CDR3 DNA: TGTGCCAGCAGCGATGCCGGGACTAGGTACAATGAGCAGTTCTTC.

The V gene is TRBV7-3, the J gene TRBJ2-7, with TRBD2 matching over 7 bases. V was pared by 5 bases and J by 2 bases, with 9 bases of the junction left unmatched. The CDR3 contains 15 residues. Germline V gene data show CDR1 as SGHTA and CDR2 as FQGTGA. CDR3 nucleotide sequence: TGTGCCAGCAGCCCCATGGCGGGGAGGGCCTACGAGCAGTACTTC. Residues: CASSPMAGRAYEQYF.

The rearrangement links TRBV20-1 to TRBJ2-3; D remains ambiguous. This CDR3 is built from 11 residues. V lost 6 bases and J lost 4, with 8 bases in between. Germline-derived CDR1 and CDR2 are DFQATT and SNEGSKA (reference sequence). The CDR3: CSAAIADTQYF. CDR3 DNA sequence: TGCAGTGCCGCGATTGCAGATACGCAGTATTTT.

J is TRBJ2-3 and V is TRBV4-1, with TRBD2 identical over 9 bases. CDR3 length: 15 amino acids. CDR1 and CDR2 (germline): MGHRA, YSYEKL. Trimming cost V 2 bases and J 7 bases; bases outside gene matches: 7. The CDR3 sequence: CASSQLGTSLNTQYF. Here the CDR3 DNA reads TGCGCCAGCAGCCAACTAGGGACTAGCTTGAATACGCAGTATTTT.

The CDR3 coding sequence is TGTGCCAGCAGCTTGAGACTAGCGGGAGGGCCGGAGGTCGGGGAGCTGTTTTTT. Translation gives CASSLRLAGGPEVGELFF. The chain joins TRBV7-9 to TRBJ2-2, with 14 bases identical to TRBD2. Germline V gives CDR1 SEHNR, CDR2 FQNEAQ (reference sequence). V lost 3 bases, J lost 7 bases, and 10 bases stayed unmatched. The CDR3 covers 18 residues.

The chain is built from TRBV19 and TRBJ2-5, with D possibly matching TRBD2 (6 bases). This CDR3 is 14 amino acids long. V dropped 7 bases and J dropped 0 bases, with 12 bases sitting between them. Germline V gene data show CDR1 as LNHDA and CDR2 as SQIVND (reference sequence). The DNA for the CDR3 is TGTGCCAGTAACCCTGGGGGGTACCAAGAGACCCAGTACTTC. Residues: CASNPGGYQETQYF. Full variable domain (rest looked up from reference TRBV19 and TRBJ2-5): DGGITQSPKYLFRKEGQNVTLSCEQNLNHDAMYWYRQDPGQGLRLIYYSQIVNDFQKGDIAEGYSVSREKKESFPLTVTSAQKNPTAFYLCASNPGGYQETQYFGPGTRLLVL.

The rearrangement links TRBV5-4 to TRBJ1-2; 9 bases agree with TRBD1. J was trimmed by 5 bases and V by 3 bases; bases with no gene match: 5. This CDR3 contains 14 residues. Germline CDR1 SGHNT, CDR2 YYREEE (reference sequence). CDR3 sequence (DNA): TGTGCCAGCAGCTCACAGGGGGCGAGTTATGGCTACACCTTC. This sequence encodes CASSSQGASYGYTF. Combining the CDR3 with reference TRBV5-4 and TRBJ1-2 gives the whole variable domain ETGVTQSPTHLIKTRGQQVTLRCSSQSGHNTVSWYQQALGQGPQFIFQYYREEENGRGNFPPRFSGLQFPNYSSELNVNALELDDSALYLCASSSQGASYGYTFGSGTRLTVV.

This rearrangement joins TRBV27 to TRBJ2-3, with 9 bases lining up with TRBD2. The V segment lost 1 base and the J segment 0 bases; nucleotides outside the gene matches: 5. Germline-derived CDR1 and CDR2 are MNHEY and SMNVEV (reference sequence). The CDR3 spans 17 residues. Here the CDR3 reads CASSLWVAGASTDTQYF. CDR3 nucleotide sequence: TGTGCCAGCAGTTTATGGGTAGCGGGAGCAAGCACAGATACGCAGTATTTT.

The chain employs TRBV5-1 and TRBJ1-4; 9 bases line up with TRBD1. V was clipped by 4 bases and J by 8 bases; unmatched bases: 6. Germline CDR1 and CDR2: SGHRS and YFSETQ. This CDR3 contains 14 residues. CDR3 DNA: TGCGCCAGCAGCAAAACAGGGGGCGAGGAAAAACTGTTTTTT. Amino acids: CASSKTGGEEKLFF.